A selection of T cell receptor beta chains follows, all from one sample in a study of T-cell memory formation after mild COVID-19. TCRdb re-called the 5' RACE reads through MiXCR, storing one row per CDR3 protein. The sample includes about 470,000 distinct CDR3 sequences, about 20% of them seen just once. Input material: PBMCs or a T cell subset sorted from them (not recorded which). These receptors all stem from an adult woman who had mild COVID-19 (a few samples of this study predate the infection). Cell type and time point are not known. Both conserved end residues are part of each CDR3. The D gene is left open where the match is weak. Expanded clones get a size class; other rows say once, few or many, or leave the size out.

NA	TRBJ2-3	NA	TRBV27	TGTGCCAGCAGTTCTACGGACAGCACAGATACGCAGTATTTT	CASSSTDSTDTQYF
NA	TRBJ1-4	TRBD1	TRBV12-3/TRBV12-4	TGTGCCAGCAGTTTCGGGACAGGGGGGGTTGGAAAACTGTTTTTT	CASSFGTGGVGKLFF
NA	TRBJ2-2	NA	TRBV12-3/TRBV12-4	TGTGCCAGCACCGACAGGACAGGGGAGCTGTTTTTT	CASTDRTGELFF
NA	TRBJ2-1	NA	TRBV12-3/TRBV12-4	TGTGCCAGCAGCCCCCCACTGCTCTTTAACAATGAGCAGTTCTTC	CASSPPLLFNNEQFF
NA	TRBJ1-3	TRBD1	TRBV6-5	TGTGCCAGCAGTTACCTCCAGAGGGGGCCTGGAAACACCATATATTTT	CASSYLQRGPGNTIYF
NA	TRBJ1-5	NA	TRBV4-1	TGCGCCAGCAGCCAAGAGGTGGTGGGGCTTAGCAATCAGCCCCAGCATTTT	CASSQEVVGLSNQPQHF
NA	TRBJ1-2	TRBD1	TRBV7-9	TGTGCCAGCAGCAAGCAGACAGGGACCAATGGCTACACCTTC	CASSKQTGTNGYTF
many	TRBJ2-1	NA	TRBV7-2	TGTGCCAGCAGACCGGGGTACAGCTCCTACAATGAGCAGTTCTTC	CASRPGYSSYNEQFF
NA	TRBJ2-1	NA	TRBV18	TGTGCCAGCTCGCCGGGGCGGGGAACCCTATACAATGAGCAGTTCTTC	CASSPGRGTLYNEQFF
NA	TRBJ2-7	NA	TRBV7-2	TGTGCCAGCCAACGGGGTCCAGTGCCCAACGAGCAGTACTTC	CASQRGPVPNEQYF
once	TRBJ2-7	NA	TRBV30	TGTGCCTGGAGTGTAGGCCAGGGTGGGGCGGAGCAGTACTTC	CAWSVGQGGAEQYF
NA	TRBJ1-1	NA	TRBV29-1	TGCAGCGTTACAGGCCGACTCTACACTGAAGCTTTCTTT	CSVTGRLYTEAFF
NA	TRBJ2-7	TRBD1	TRBV2	TGTGCCAGCAGCCCCGGGACAGGGAGCCCCGAGCAGTACTTC	CASSPGTGSPEQYF
few	TRBJ2-3	TRBD1	TRBV27	TGTGCCAGTTCGGGGACAGGGGGTTCCCTTTTCACAGATACGCAGTATTTT	CASSGTGGSLFTDTQYF
many	TRBJ2-1	TRBD2	TRBV29-1	TGCAGCGTTGGAACTAGCGGGAGACGGAATGAGCAGTTCTTC	CSVGTSGRRNEQFF
many	TRBJ2-3	TRBD2	TRBV7-8	TGTGCCAGCAGCGAGGTACTAGCGGCCAGGACAGATACGCAGTATTTT	CASSEVLAARTDTQYF
few	TRBJ1-5	TRBD1	TRBV20-1	TGCAGTGCTAGGGCCCAGACAGGGGCCAATCAGCCCCAGCATTTT	CSARAQTGANQPQHF
few	TRBJ1-2	TRBD1	TRBV6-5	TGTGCCAGCAGTTACACCGGGACAGATCTGTATGGCTACACCTTC	CASSYTGTDLYGYTF
NA	TRBJ2-4	NA	TRBV3-1	TGTGCCAGCAGCTCAACTAGCTGGGGAAACATTCAGTACTTC	CASSSTSWGNIQYF
few	TRBJ2-3	TRBD2	TRBV4-3	TGCGCCAGCAGCACGCGGGAGAGGAGAGATACGCAGTATTTT	CASSTRERRDTQYF
few	TRBJ1-2	TRBD1	TRBV29-1	TGCAGCGTTGAAGTGATTGGATACAGGGGGCATCCGACTGGCTACACCTTC	CSVEVIGYRGHPTGYTF
few	TRBJ2-1	TRBD2	TRBV24-1	TGTGCCACCAGTGATCCATCGACTAGCGGGAGAAACTATCCTGAGCAGTTCTTC	CATSDPSTSGRNYPEQFF
NA	TRBJ2-3	NA	TRBV3-1	TGTGCCAGCAGCCACTTAGCGGACACAGATACGCAGTATTTT	CASSHLADTDTQYF
few	TRBJ2-2	NA	TRBV9	TGTGCCAGCAGCCCTTGGACCGGGACCGGGGAGCTGTTTTTT	CASSPWTGTGELFF
NA	TRBJ2-7	NA	TRBV28	TGTGCCAGCAGTTTAGCAGAGGGGTGGAACGGGGAGCAGTACTTC	CASSLAEGWNGEQYF
NA	TRBJ2-7	TRBD1	TRBV5-1	TGCGCCAGCAGCTTGCATTTCGGACAGGGGGACGAGCAGTACTTC	CASSLHFGQGDEQYF
few	TRBJ2-2	NA	TRBV5-1	TGCGCCAGCAGCCCCAAAGAAGGGGCGGCCGGGGAGCTGTTTTTT	CASSPKEGAAGELFF
few	TRBJ2-3	TRBD2	TRBV20-1	TGCAGTGCCCTTACCTCCGGGACTAGCGGACAAACACCCCGTAGCACAGATACGCAGTATTTT	CSALTSGTSGQTPRSTDTQYF
few	TRBJ1-1	TRBD1	TRBV12-3/TRBV12-4	TGTGCCAGCAGTCCTTGGGACAGGGACACTGAAGCTTTCTTT	CASSPWDRDTEAFF
few	TRBJ1-1	NA	TRBV29-1	TGCAGCGTTGACGGCAGGGCTAGCACTGAAGCTTTCTTT	CSVDGRASTEAFF
few	TRBJ2-7	TRBD1	TRBV7-9	TGTGCCAGCAGTTTCACGGGACAGGCTCTCTCCGAGCAGTACTTC	CASSFTGQALSEQYF
few	TRBJ2-1	TRBD2	TRBV29-1	TGCAGCGTTGCGGGACTAGCGGGGATAAGCTCCTACAATGAGCAGTTCTTC	CSVAGLAGISSYNEQFF
NA	TRBJ1-6	NA	TRBV27	TGTGCCAGCAGTTCCCCTTGGGGGGTCGATTCACCCCTCCACTTT	CASSSPWGVDSPLHF
NA	TRBJ2-1	NA	TRBV27	TGTGCCAGCAGTTTATCGATCTTCAATGAGCAGTTCTTC	CASSLSIFNEQFF
many	TRBJ2-2	TRBD2	TRBV29-1	TGCAGCGTTGGCCTAGCGGGAGAGGTCGGGGAGCTGTTTTTT	CSVGLAGEVGELFF